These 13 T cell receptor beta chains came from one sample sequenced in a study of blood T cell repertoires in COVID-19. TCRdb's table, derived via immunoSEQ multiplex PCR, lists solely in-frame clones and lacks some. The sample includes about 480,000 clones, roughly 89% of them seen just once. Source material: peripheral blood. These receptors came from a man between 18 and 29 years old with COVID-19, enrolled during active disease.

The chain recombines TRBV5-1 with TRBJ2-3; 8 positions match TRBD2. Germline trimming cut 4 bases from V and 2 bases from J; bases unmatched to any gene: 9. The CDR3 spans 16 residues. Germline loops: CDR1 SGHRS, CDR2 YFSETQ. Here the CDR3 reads CASSPFAGGDTDTQYF. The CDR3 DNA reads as TGCGCCAGCAGCCCGTTCGCGGGGGGTGACACAGATACGCAGTATTTT.

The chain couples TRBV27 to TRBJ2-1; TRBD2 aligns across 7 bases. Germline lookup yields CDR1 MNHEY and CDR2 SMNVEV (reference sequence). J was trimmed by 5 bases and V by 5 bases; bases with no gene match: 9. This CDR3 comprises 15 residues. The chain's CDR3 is CASSLQTGGNNEQFF. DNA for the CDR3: TGTGCCAGCAGTCTCCAGACGGGGGGAAACAATGAGCAGTTCTTC.

CDR3 DNA sequence: TGTGCCACCGCGGGGGGGGTGAATGAGCAGTTCTTC. Protein: CATAGGVNEQFF. This chain links TRBV12-3 or TRBV12-4 with TRBJ2-1, with 9 nucleotides matching TRBD2. This CDR3 region has 12 residues. V dropped 10 bases and J dropped 7; count of bases not matched to a gene: 5.

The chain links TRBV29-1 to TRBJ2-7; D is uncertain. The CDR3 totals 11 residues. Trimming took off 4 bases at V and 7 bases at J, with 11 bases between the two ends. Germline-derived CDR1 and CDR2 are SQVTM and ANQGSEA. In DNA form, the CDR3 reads TGCAGCGTTGCGTTGGGCTTGGAGCAGTACTTC. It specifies CSVALGLEQYF.

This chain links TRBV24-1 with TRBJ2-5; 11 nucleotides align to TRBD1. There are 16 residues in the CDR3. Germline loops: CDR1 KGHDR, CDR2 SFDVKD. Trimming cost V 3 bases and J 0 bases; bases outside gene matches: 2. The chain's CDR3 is CATSDPGQGDQETQYF. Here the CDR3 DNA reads TGTGCCACCAGTGATCCGGGACAGGGGGACCAAGAGACCCAGTACTTC.

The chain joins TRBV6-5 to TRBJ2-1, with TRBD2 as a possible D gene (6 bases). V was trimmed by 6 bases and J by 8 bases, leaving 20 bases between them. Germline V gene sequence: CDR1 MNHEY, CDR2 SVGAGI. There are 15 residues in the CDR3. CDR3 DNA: TGTGCCAGCAGAAATACTGGGGGGAAGCTGGATGAGCAGTTCTTC. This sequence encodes CASRNTGGKLDEQFF.

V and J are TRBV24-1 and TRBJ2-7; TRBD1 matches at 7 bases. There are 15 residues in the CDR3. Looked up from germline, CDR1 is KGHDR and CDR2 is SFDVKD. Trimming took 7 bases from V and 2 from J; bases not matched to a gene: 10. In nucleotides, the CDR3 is TGTGCCACCAGCGAAACCGGGACAGCACCCTACGAGCAGTACTTC. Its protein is CATSETGTAPYEQYF.

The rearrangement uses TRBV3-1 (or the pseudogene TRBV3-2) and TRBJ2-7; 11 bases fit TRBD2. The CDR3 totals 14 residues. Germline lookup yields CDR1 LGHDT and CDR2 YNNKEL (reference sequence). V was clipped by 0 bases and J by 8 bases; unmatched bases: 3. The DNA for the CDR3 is TGTGCCAGCAGCCAAGACACTAGCGGGAGCAAGCAGTACTTC. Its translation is CASSQDTSGSKQYF.

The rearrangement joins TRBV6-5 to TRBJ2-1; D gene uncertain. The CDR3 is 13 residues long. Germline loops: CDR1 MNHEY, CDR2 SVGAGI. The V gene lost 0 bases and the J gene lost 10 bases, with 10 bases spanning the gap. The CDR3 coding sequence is TGTGCCAGCAGTTACTCGAGTTGGTTCGAGCAGTTCTTC. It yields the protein CASSYSSWFEQFF.

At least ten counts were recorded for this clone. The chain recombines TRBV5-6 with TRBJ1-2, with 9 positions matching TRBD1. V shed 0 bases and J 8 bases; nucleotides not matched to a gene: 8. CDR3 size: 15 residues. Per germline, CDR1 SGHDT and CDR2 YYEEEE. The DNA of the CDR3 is TGTGCCAGCAGCTTGGACCCGGGGACAGGGTCCGGCTACACCTTC. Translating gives CASSLDPGTGSGYTF.

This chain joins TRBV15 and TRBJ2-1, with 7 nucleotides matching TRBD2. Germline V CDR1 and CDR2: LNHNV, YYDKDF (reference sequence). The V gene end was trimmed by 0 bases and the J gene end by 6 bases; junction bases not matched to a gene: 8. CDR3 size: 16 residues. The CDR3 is CATSRDKWEGSNEQFF. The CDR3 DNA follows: TGTGCCACCAGCAGAGATAAGTGGGAGGGTAGCAATGAGCAGTTCTTC.

The CDR3 DNA reads as TGTGCCAGCGGCCGGACAGGACGGGCAGATACGCAGTATTTT. This codes for CASGRTGRADTQYF. The genes are TRBV6-5 and TRBJ2-3; TRBD1 agrees at 7 bases. V shed 8 bases and J 4 bases; nucleotides not matched to a gene: 9. The germline CDR1 and CDR2 sequences are MNHEY and SVGAGI. The CDR3 has 14 residues.

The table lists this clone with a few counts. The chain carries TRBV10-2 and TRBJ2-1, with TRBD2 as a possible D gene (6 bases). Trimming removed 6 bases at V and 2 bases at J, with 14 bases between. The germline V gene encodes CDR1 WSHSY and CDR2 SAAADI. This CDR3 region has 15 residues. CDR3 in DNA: TGCGCCAGCAGCGCCGGGACTCCGACCTACAATGAGCAGTTCTTC. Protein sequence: CASSAGTPTYNEQFF.